Listed below are T cell receptor beta chains from one sample, sequenced in a study of technical replicates of blood from several donors. Assay used: immunoSEQ multiplex PCR; TCRdb lists only in-frame clones, some missing. The table shows roughly 80,000 clones, with roughly 94% occurring only once. The sequenced sample consisted of T cells isolated from PBMCs. Every receptor here comes from a human donor in good health. CDR3s leave out the opening cysteine and the closing phenylalanine or tryptophan.

V	J	CDR3
TRBV28	TRBJ2-1	ASSLIGDPSNEQF
TRBV28	TRBJ2-5	ASSFVAAQETQY
TRBV13	TRBJ2-3	ASSLRREGRRTQY
TRBV5-6	TRBJ2-7	ASSPGLSGYYEQY
TRBV29-1	TRBJ2-1	SVEIDRVYNEQF
TRBV7-2	TRBJ2-3	ASRSRQITDTQY
TRBV5-1	TRBJ2-5	ASSFWSYGETQY
TRBV11-3	TRBJ1-5	ASSLGGHQPQH
TRBV19	TRBJ2-7	ASSRTGSYEQY
TRBV28	TRBJ2-1	ASSLKSFEQF
TRBV7-2	TRBJ2-2	ASSLALAGKNTGELF
TRBV4-1	TRBJ1-4	ASSQDPQGANRLEKLF
TRBV4-2	TRBJ2-1	ASSQEPGGLAYNEQF
TRBV11-2	TRBJ2-7	ASRRTGLAYEQY
TRBV13	TRBJ2-1	ASREVQAGDYNEQF
TRBV29-1	TRBJ1-2	SVDDQGLGRGYT
TRBV11-2	TRBJ1-1	ASSLAFNLQGRGTEAF
TRBV25-1	TRBJ1-3	ASSPGGAGGNTIY
TRBV7-3	TRBJ2-7	ASSLKRREQSEQY
TRBV5-1	TRBJ2-7	ASSLVGGTSYEQY
TRBV7-2	TRBJ2-1	ASSTARAGVRNEQF
TRBV5-4	TRBJ2-1	ASSQDRGVVEQF
TRBV15	TRBJ2-1	ATSRRTSGRTHYNEQF
TRBV27	TRBJ1-4	ASSTGYGEKLF
TRBV5-1	TRBJ2-5	ASSPGTGGYQETQY
TRBV2	TRBJ1-1	ASSEDPSGAF
TRBV7-9	TRBJ1-1	ASSRGDSNTEAF
TRBV27	TRBJ2-7	ASSSPLYEQY
TRBV5-1	TRBJ2-7	ASSLDGGYTEQY
TRBV7-8	TRBJ1-5	ASSLLSIGTGAAGQPQH
TRBV19	TRBJ1-2	ASSALGTVGGYT
TRBV19	TRBJ2-7	ASSLVGQSYEQY
TRBV7-8	TRBJ2-3	ASSLSFRDTQY
TRBV7-2	TRBJ2-7	ASSHLAGEAYEQY
TRBV4-2	TRBJ2-1	ASSPSATSYNEQF
TRBV9	TRBJ2-5	ASSVGVGGAPETQY
TRBV30	TRBJ1-2	AWTGNYGYT
TRBV19	TRBJ1-2	ASSMAGIGYGYT
TRBV15	TRBJ1-2	ATSASTGIPNYGYT
TRBV27	TRBJ1-4	ASSSQGAEAEKLF
TRBV19	TRBJ2-3	ASSNTGGIDTQY
TRBV7-8	TRBJ2-1	ASATSGRANEQF
TRBV28	TRBJ2-1	ASTYLELYNEQF
TRBV5-1	TRBJ2-5	ASSLAQGSVTQY
TRBV2	TRBJ2-5	ASSGVAGTYETQY
TRBV6-5	TRBJ2-7	ASSYSELYEQY
TRBV4-3	TRBJ2-7	ASSQDSVYEQY
TRBV9	TRBJ1-4	ASSPGQGRGDEKLF
TRBV7-3	TRBJ2-7	ASSLMGRADEQY
TRBV6-1	TRBJ2-3	ASSEDRAGGPFKDTQY
TRBV28	TRBJ2-1	ASSPNIAGGHNEQF
TRBV21-1	TRBJ1-5	ASSKVGAGNQPQH
TRBV4-1	TRBJ2-7	ASSQAVLGPAYEQY
TRBV10-1	TRBJ2-1	ASSGISGTGYNEQF
TRBV6-5	TRBJ2-3	ASSSTSEADTQY
TRBV5-8	TRBJ2-1	ASQWGVGSYNEQF
TRBV2	TRBJ1-4	ASSEARDSGF
TRBV6-5	TRBJ2-7	ASTSSGEQY
TRBV10-3	TRBJ2-7	AISESIAGGPYEQY